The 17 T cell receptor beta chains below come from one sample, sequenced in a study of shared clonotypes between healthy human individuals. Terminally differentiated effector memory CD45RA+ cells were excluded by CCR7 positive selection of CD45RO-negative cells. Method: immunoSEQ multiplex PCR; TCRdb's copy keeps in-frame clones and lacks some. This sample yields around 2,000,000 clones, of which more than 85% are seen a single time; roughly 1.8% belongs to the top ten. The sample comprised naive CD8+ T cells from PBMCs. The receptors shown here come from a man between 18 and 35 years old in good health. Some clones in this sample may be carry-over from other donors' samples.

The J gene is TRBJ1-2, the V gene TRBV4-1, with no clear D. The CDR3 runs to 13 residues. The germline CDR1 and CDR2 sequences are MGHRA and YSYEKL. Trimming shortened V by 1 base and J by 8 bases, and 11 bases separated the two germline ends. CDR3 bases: TGCGCCAGCAGCCAAGTTCAGGCCGGCGGCTACACCTTC. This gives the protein CASSQVQAGGYTF.

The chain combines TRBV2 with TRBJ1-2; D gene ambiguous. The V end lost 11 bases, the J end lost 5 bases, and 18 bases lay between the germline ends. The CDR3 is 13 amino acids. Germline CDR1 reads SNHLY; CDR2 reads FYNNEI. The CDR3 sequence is CAGYSVGLYGYTF. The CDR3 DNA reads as TGTGCCGGGTATTCTGTGGGTCTTTATGGCTACACCTTC.

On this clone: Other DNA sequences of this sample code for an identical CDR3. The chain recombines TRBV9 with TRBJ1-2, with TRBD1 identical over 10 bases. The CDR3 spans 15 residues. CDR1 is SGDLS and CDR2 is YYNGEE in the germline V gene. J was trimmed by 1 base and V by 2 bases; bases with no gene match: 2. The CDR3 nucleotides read TGTGCCAGCAGCGTCGGGGACAGGGGTAACTATGGCTACACCTTC. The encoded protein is CASSVGDRGNYGYTF.

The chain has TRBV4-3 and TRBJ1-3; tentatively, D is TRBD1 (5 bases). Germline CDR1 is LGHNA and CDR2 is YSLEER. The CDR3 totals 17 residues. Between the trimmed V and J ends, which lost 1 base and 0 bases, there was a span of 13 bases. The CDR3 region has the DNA TGCGCCAGCAGCCAAGGTTCGGGGGTAAGCTCTGGAAACACCATATATTTT. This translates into CASSQGSGVSSGNTIYF.

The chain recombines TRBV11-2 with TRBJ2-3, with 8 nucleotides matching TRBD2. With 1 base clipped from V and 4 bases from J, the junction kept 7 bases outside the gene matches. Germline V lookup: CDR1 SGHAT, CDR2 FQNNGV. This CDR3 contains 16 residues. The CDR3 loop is CASSLGTSWMPDTQYF. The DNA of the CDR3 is TGTGCCAGCAGCTTAGGGACTAGCTGGATGCCAGATACGCAGTATTTT.

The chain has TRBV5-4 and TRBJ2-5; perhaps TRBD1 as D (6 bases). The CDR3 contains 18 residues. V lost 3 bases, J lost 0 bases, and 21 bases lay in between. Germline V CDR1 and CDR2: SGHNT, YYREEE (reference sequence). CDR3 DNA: TGTGCCAGCAGCTCGGGACGGTTCAGGGGTCTGTACCAAGAGACCCAGTACTTC. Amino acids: CASSSGRFRGLYQETQYF.

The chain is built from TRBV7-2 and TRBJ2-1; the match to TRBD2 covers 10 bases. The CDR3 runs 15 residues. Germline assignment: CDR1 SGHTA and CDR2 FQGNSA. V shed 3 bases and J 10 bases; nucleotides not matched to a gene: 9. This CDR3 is CASSFWTSGQVEQFF. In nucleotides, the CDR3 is TGTGCCAGCAGCTTTTGGACTAGCGGCCAAGTGGAGCAGTTCTTC.

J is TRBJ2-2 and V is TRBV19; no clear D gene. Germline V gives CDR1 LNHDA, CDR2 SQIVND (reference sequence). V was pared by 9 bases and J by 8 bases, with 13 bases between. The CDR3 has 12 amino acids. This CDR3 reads CASLHEAGELFF. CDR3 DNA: TGTGCCAGCCTACACGAGGCAGGGGAGCTGTTTTTT.

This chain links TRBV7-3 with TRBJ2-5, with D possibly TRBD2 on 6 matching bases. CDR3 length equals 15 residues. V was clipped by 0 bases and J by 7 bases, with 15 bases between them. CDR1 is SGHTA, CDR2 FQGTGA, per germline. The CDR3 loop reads CASSLTGGPGGTQYF. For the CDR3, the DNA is TGTGCCAGCAGCTTAACCGGCGGGCCCGGGGGGACCCAGTACTTC.

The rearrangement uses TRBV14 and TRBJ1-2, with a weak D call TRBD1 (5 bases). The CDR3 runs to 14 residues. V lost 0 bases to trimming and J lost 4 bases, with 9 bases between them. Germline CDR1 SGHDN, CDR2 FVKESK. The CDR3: CASSQEKGSYGYTF. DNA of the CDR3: TGTGCCAGCAGCCAAGAGAAGGGGTCCTATGGCTACACCTTC.

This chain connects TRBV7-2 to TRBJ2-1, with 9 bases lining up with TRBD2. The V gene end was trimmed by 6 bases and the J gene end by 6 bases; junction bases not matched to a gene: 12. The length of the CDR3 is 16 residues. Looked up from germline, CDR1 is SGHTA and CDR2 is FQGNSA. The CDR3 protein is CASRWVAGGVRNEQFF. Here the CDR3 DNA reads TGTGCCAGCAGGTGGGTTGCGGGAGGGGTACGCAATGAGCAGTTCTTC. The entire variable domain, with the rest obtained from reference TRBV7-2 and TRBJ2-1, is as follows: GAGVSQSPSNKVTEKGKDVELRCDPISGHTALYWYRQSLGQGLEFLIYFQGNSAPDKSGLPSDRFSAERTGGSVSTLTIQRTQQEDSAVYLCASRWVAGGVRNEQFFGPGTRLTVL.

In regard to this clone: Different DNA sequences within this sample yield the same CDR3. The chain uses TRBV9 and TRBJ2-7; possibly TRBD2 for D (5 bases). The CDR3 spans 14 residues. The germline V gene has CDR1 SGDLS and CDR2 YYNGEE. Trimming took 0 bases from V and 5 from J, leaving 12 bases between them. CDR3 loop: CASSVGKGSHEQYF. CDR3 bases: TGTGCCAGCAGCGTAGGTAAAGGGAGCCACGAGCAGTACTTC.

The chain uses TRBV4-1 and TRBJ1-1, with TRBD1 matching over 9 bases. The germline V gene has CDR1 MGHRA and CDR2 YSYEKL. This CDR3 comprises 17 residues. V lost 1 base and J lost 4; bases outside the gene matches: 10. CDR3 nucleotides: TGCGCCAGCAGCCAAGTGGGGGGACAGGGTCGGATCACTGAAGCTTTCTTT. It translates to CASSQVGGQGRITEAFF.

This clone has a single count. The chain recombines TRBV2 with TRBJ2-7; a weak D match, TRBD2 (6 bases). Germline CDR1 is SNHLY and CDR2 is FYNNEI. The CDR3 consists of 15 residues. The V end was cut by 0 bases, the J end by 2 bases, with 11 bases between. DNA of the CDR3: TGTGCCAGCAGTGAAGCTGCGCGGGATCCCTACGAGCAGTACTTC. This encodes CASSEAARDPYEQYF.

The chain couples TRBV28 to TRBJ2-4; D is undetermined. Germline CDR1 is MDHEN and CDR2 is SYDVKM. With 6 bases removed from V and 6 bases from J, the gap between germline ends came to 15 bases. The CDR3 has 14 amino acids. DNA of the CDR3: TGTGCCAGCAGGCAGTTCTTGGGGTTAAACATTCAGTACTTC. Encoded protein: CASRQFLGLNIQYF.

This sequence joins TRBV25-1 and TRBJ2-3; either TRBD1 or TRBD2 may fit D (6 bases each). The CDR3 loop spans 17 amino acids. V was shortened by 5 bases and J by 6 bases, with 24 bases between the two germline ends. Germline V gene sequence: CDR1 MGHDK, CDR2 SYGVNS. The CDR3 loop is CASSKRFRGGREDTQYF. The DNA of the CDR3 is TGTGCCAGCAGTAAAAGATTCAGGGGAGGTCGTGAGGATACGCAGTATTTT.

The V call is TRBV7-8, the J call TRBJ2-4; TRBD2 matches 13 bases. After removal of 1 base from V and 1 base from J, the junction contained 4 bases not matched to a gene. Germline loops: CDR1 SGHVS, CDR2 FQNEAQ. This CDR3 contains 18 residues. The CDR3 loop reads CASSLGLAGGAAKNIQYF. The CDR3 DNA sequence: TGTGCCAGCAGCTTAGGACTAGCGGGAGGCGCGGCCAAAAACATTCAGTACTTC.